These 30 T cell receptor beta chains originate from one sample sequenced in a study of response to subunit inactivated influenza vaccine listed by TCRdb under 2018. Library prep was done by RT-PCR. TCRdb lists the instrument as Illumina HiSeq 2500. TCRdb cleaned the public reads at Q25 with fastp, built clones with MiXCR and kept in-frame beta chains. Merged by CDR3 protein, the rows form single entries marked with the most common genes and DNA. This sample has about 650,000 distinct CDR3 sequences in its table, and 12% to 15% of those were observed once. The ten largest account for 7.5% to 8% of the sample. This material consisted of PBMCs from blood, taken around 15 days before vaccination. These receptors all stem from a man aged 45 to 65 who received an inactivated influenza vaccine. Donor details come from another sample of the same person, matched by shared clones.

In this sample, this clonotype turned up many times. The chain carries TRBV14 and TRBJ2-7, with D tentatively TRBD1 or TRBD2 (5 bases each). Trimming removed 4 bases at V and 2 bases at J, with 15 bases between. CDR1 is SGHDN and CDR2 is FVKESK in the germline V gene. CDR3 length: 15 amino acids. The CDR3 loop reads CASSPGPQRTYEQYF. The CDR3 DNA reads TGTGCCAGCAGCCCGGGACCCCAAAGAACCTACGAGCAGTACTTC.

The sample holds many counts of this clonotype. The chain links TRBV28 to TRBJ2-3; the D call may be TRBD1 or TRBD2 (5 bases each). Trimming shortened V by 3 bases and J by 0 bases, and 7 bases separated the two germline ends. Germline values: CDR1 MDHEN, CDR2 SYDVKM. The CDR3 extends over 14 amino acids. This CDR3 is CASSFRESTDTQYF. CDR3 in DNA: TGTGCCAGCAGTTTCAGGGAGAGCACAGATACGCAGTATTTT.

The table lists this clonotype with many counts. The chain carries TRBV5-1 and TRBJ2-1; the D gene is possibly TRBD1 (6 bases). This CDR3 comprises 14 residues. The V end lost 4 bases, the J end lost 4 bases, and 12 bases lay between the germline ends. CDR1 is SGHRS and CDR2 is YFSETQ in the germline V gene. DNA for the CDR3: TGCGCCAGCAGCACTGTTGGACAGTACAATGAGCAGTTCTTC. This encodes CASSTVGQYNEQFF.

CDR3 nucleotide sequence: TGTGCCAGCAGCTTTGCCCCTAGCACAGATACGCAGTATTTT. Its protein product is CASSFAPSTDTQYF. The J gene is TRBJ2-3, the V gene TRBV7-2; D gene unclear. This CDR3 comprises 14 residues. Germline V gene data show CDR1 as SGHTA and CDR2 as FQGNSA. With 3 bases removed from V and 0 bases from J, the gap between germline ends came to 7 bases.

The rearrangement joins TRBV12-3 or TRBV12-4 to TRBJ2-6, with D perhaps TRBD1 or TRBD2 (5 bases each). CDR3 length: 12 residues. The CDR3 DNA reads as TGTGCGACGGGGCCTGGGGCCAACGTCCTGACTTTC. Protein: CATGPGANVLTF.

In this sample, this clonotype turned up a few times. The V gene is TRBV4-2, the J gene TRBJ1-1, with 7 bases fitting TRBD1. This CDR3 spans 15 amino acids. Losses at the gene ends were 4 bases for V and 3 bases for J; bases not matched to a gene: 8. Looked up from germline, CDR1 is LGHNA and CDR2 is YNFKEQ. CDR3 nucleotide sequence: TGTGCCAGCAGCCGCGGGACAGTAGTAGACACTGAAGCTTTCTTT. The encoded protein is CASSRGTVVDTEAFF.

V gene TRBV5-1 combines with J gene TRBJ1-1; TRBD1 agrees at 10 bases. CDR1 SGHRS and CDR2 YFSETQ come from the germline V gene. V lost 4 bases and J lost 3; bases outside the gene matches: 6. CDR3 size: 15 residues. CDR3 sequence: CASSPGQGYYTEAFF. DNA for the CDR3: TGCGCCAGCAGCCCGGGACAGGGGTACTACACTGAAGCTTTCTTT.

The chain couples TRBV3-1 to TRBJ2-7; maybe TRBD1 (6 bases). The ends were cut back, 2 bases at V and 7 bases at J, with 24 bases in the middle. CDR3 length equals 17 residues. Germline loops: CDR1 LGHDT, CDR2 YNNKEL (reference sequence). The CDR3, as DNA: TGTGCCAGCAGCCAAAGTCTCTCCTCGTGGCAGGGGACGGAGCAGTACTTC. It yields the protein CASSQSLSSWQGTEQYF.

CDR3 residues: CASSVRWGPYEQYF. The CDR3 DNA follows: TGTGCCAGCAGCGTACGGTGGGGACCCTACGAGCAGTACTTC. The chain recombines TRBV9 with TRBJ2-7; either TRBD1 or TRBD2 may supply D (5 bases each). Germline loops: CDR1 SGDLS, CDR2 YYNGEE. This CDR3 has 14 residues. V shed 1 base and J shed 2 bases, with 10 bases lying between them. Together with reference TRBV9 and TRBJ2-7, the CDR3 gives the full variable domain: DSGVTQTPKHLITATGQRVTLRCSPRSGDLSVYWYQQSLDQGLQFLIQYYNGEERAKGNILERFSAQQFPDLHSELNLSSLELGDSALYFCASSVRWGPYEQYFGPGTRLTVT.

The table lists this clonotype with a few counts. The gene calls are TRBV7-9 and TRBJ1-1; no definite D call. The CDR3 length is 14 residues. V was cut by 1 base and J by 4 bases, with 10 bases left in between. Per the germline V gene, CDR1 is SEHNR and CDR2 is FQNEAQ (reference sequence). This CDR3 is CASSLDVTSTEAFF. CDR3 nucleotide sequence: TGTGCCAGCAGCTTAGATGTCACCAGCACTGAAGCTTTCTTT.

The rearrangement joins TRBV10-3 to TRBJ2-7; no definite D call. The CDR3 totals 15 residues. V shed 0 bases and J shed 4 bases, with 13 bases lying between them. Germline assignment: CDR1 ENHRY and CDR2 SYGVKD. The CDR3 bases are TGTGCCATCAGTGAGTCGACGGGCAGGTCTTACGAGCAGTACTTC. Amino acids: CAISESTGRSYEQYF.

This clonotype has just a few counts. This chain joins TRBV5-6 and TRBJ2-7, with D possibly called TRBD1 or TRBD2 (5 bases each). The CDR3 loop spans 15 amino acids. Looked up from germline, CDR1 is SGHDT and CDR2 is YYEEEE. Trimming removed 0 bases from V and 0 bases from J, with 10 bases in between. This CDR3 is CASSLGQTISYEQYF. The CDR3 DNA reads TGTGCCAGCAGCTTGGGACAGACTATCTCCTACGAGCAGTACTTC.

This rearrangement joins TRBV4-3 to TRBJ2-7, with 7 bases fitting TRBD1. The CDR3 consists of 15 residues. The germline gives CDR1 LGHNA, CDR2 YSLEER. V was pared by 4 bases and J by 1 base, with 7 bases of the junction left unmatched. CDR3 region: CASSRGTAPSYEQYF. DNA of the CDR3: TGCGCCAGCAGCCGTGGGACAGCCCCATCCTACGAGCAGTACTTC.

CDR3 amino acids: CASSQDPGAFTDTQYF. The CDR3 DNA follows: TGCGCCAGCAGCCAAGATCCAGGGGCCTTCACAGATACGCAGTATTTT. J is TRBJ2-3 and V is TRBV4-3, with D tentatively TRBD1 (6 bases). Germline V gene lookup returns CDR1 LGHNA and CDR2 YSLEER. This CDR3 has 16 amino acids. Between the trimmed V and J ends, which lost 0 bases and 2 bases, there was a span of 12 bases.

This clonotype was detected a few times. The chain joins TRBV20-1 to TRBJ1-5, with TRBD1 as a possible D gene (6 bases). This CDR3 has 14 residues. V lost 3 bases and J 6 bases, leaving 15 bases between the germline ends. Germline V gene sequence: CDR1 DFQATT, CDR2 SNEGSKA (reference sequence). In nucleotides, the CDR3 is TGCAGTGCTAGTTTCGGACAGCGGGGTCAGCCCCAGCATTTT. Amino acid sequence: CSASFGQRGQPQHF.

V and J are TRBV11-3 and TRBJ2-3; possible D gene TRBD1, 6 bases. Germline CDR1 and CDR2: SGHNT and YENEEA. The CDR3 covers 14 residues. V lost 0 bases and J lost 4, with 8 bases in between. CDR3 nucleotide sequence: TGTGCCAGCAGCTTAGATGGGGGCTCAGATACGCAGTATTTT. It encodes CASSLDGGSDTQYF.

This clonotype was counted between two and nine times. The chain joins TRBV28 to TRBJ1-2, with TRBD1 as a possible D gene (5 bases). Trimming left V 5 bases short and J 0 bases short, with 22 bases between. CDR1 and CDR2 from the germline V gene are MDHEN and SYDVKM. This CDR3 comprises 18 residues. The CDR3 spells CASSLRRMGREANYGYTF. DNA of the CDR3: TGTGCCAGCAGTCTCCGGAGAATGGGCAGGGAGGCTAACTATGGCTACACCTTC.

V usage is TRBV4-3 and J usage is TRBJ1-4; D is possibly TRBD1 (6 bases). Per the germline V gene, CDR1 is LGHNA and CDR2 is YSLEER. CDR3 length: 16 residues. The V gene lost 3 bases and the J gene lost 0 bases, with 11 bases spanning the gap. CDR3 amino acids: CASSHGTPATNEKLFF. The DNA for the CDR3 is TGCGCCAGCAGCCATGGGACACCTGCAACTAATGAAAAACTGTTTTTT.

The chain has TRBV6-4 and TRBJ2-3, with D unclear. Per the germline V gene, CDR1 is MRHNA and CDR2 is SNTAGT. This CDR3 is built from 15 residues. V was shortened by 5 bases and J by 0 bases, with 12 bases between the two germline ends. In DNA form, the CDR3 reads TGTGCCAGCAGTTCCGGGTCTCCTAGCACAGATACGCAGTATTTT. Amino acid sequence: CASSSGSPSTDTQYF.

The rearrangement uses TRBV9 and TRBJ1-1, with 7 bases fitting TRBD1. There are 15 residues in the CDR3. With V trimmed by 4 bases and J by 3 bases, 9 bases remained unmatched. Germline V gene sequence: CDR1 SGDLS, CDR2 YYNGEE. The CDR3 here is CASSSDREGDTEAFF. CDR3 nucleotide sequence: TGTGCCAGCAGCTCCGACAGGGAGGGAGACACTGAAGCTTTCTTT.

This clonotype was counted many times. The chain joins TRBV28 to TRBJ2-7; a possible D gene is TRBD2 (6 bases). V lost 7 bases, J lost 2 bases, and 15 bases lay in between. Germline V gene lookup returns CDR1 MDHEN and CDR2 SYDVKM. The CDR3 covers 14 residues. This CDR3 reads CASNVRGFPYEQYF. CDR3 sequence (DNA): TGTGCCAGCAACGTACGGGGGTTCCCCTACGAGCAGTACTTC.

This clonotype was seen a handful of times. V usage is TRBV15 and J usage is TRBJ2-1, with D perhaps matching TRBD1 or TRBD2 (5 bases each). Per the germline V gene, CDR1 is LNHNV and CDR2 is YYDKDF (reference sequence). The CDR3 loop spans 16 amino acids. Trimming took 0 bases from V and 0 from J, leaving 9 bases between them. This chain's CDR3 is CATSRDEGSSYNEQFF. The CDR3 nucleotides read TGTGCCACCAGCAGAGATGAGGGGAGCTCCTACAATGAGCAGTTCTTC.

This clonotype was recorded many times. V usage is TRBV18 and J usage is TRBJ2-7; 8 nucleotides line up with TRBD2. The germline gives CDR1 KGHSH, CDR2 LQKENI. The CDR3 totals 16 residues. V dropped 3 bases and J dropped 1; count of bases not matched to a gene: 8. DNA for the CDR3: TGTGCCAGCTCACCCCTCGGTAGCGGGGTTTCCTACGAGCAGTACTTC. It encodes CASSPLGSGVSYEQYF.

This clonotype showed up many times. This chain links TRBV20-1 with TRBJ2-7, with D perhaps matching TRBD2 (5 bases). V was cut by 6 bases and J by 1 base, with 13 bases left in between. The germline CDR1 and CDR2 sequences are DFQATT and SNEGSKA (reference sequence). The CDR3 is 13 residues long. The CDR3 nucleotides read TGCAGTGCGCCACCCGGGGTATCCTACGAGCAGTACTTC. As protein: CSAPPGVSYEQYF.

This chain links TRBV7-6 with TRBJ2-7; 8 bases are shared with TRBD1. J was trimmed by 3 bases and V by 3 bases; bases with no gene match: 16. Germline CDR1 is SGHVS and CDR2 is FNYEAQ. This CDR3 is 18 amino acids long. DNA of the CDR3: TGTGCCAGCAGCTTGGATCAGACAGGGGATACTTTCTACTACGAGCAGTACTTC. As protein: CASSLDQTGDTFYYEQYF.

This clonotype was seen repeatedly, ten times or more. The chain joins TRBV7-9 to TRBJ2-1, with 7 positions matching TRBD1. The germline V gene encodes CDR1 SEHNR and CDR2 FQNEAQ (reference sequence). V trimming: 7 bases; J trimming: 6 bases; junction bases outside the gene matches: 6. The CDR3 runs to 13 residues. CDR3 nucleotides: TGTGCCAGCAACCTGGCAGGGGGCAATGAGCAGTTCTTC. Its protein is CASNLAGGNEQFF.

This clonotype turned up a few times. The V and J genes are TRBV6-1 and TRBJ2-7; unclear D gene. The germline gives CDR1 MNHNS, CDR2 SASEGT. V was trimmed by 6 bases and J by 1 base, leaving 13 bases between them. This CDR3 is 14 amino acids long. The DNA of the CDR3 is TGTGCCAGCAGACTCCGGCAGAGTTCCTACGAGCAGTACTTC. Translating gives CASRLRQSSYEQYF.

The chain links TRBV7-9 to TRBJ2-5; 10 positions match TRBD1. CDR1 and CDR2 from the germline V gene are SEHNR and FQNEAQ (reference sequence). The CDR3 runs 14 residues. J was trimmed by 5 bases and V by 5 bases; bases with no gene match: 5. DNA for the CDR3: TGTGCCAGCAGCGGGGACAGGGGCTGGGAGACCCAGTACTTC. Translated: CASSGDRGWETQYF.

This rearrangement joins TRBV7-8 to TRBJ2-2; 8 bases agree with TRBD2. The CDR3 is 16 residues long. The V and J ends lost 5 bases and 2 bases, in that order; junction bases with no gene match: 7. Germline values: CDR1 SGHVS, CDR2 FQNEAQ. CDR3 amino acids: CASSPRGAVNTGELFF. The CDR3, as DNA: TGTGCCAGCAGCCCGCGGGGGGCGGTTAACACCGGGGAGCTGTTTTTT. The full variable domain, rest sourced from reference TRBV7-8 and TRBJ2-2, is GAGVSQSPRYKVAKRGQDVALRCDPISGHVSLFWYQQALGQGPEFLTYFQNEAQLDKSGLPSDRFFAERPEGSVSTLKIQRTQQEDSAVYLCASSPRGAVNTGELFFGEGSRLTVL.

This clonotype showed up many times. Written as DNA, the CDR3 is TGTGCCAGCAGTTTATCTTACGGCGGGGGGGCTCCTGAGACCCAGTACTTC. Translated, it gives CASSLSYGGGAPETQYF. The chain uses TRBV27 and TRBJ2-5; 9 bases align to TRBD2. Germline V gene lookup returns CDR1 MNHEY and CDR2 SMNVEV (reference sequence). The J segment lost 5 bases and the V segment lost 0 bases, leaving 10 bases of the junction unmatched. This CDR3 is 17 amino acids long.